The source of this T cell receptor beta chain is a study of blood T cells in healthy people across ages. A second PCR of about 7 to 12 cycles used a sample-barcoded 5' primer and a J-beta primer mix. MiXCR was run by TCRdb on the 5' RACE reads, yielding one entry per CDR3 protein. The sample yields approximately 850,000 distinct CDR3 sequences, under 45% seen once. Each sample used at least 6 million PBMCs. The CDR3 sequence is 14 residues long. CDR1 is DFQATT and CDR2 is SNEGSKA in the germline V gene (reference sequence). Overall study findings and caveats: Getting older went along with TCR beta diversity per million T cells dropping roughly linearly. The unsorted PBMCs prevented any conclusive comparison of naive versus antigen-experienced cells.

Concerning this clonotype itself: Antigen unknown.

The sequencing sample was made of blood. This TCR was recovered from a man in his 60s in good health. This rearrangement joins TRBV20-1 to TRBJ2-5; weak D call: TRBD2 (6 bases). The J call is doubtful: the DNA matches TRBJ2-7 better. The CDR3 loop reads CSARIGRPYVEQYF. CDR3 nucleotide sequence: TGCAGTGCTAGAATCGGGAGACCTTATGTCGAGCAGTACTTC.